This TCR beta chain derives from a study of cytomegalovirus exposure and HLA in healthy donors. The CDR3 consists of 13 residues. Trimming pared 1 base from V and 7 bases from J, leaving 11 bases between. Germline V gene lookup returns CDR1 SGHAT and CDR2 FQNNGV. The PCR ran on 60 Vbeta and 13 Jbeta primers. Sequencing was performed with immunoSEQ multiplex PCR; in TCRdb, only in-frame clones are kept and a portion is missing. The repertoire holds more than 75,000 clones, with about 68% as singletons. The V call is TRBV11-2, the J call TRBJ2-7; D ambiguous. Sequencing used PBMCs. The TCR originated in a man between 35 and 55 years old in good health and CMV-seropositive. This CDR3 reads CASSLAGLREQYF. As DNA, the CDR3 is TGTGCCAGCAGCTTAGCCGGTTTGCGAGAGCAGTACTTC.